One and the same sample provided the 18 T cell receptor beta chains below, sequenced in a study of T cells after yellow fever vaccination. TCRdb fed the 5' RACE reads into MiXCR, producing one record per CDR3 protein. Of 450,000 to 650,000 distinct CDR3 sequences in the sample, approximately 15% were seen once. This specimen consisted of PBMCs, obtained on the day of the yellow fever booster vaccination. The receptor set was obtained from a man aged 30 to 39 who received the YFV17D yellow fever vaccine.

Many counts were recorded for this clonotype. This chain connects TRBV7-9 to TRBJ2-2; D call uncertain. CDR1 is SEHNR, CDR2 FQNEAQ, per germline (reference sequence). Trimming pared 5 bases from V and 4 bases from J, leaving 5 bases between. The CDR3 runs to 12 residues. The DNA of the CDR3 is TGTGCCAGCAGCCTACTCACCGGGGAGCTGTTTTTT. Protein product: CASSLLTGELFF. The variable domain in full, with the rest retrieved from reference TRBV7-9 and TRBJ2-2, is DTGVSQNPRHKITKRGQNVTFRCDPISEHNRLYWYRQTLGQGPEFLTYFQNEAQLEKSRLLSDRFSAERPKGSFSTLEIQRTEQGDSAMYLCASSLLTGELFFGEGSRLTVL.

The chain joins TRBV7-9 to TRBJ1-1; tentatively, D is TRBD1 (6 bases). The CDR3 has 15 residues. The V end lost 0 bases, the J end lost 4 bases, and 12 bases lay between the germline ends. Germline V gene data show CDR1 as SEHNR and CDR2 as FQNEAQ (reference sequence). The CDR3 DNA follows: TGTGCCAGCAGCTTAGCGGGGGGGGCTAGCACTGAAGCTTTCTTT. Translating it yields CASSLAGGASTEAFF.

The chain is built from TRBV6-5 and TRBJ2-3, with 8 bases aligning to TRBD2. CDR3 length: 16 amino acids. V lost 2 bases, J lost 2 bases, and 6 bases stayed unmatched. The germline CDR1 and CDR2 sequences are MNHEY and SVGAGI. CDR3 nucleotides: TGTGCCAGCAGTTACCTCGGGAGGGGGGTCACAGATACGCAGTATTTT. This codes for CASSYLGRGVTDTQYF.

This clonotype was seen a few times. V and J are TRBV11-2 and TRBJ2-7; 12 bases are a match to TRBD1. With V trimmed by 1 base and J by 6 bases, 7 bases remained unmatched. Germline loops: CDR1 SGHAT, CDR2 FQNNGV. CDR3 length: 16 residues. In DNA, the CDR3 is TGTGCCAGCAGCTTAGTTGGCGGGACAGGGGGCGCCGAGCAGTACTTC. Residues: CASSLVGGTGGAEQYF.

This clonotype was observed a handful of times. This chain joins TRBV6-5 and TRBJ2-3, with TRBD1 matching 8 bases. This CDR3 is 15 amino acids long. Trimming removed 5 bases from V and 7 bases from J; junction bases left unmatched: 11. Germline assignment: CDR1 MNHEY and CDR2 SVGAGI. CDR3 coding DNA: TGTGCCAGCAGTACCCAGGGGGCGACCCAACATACGCAGTATTTT. Translation: CASSTQGATQHTQYF.

J is TRBJ1-1 and V is TRBV5-4; the match to TRBD1 covers 8 bases. This CDR3 is built from 15 residues. The J segment lost 1 base and the V segment lost 4 bases, leaving 6 bases of the junction unmatched. Germline values: CDR1 SGHNT, CDR2 YYREEE (reference sequence). The CDR3 region is CASSGRTGRNTEAFF. The CDR3 nucleotides are TGTGCCAGCAGCGGACGGACAGGGCGGAACACTGAAGCTTTCTTT.

This chain uses TRBV20-1 with TRBJ1-4; 7 bases are a match to TRBD1. Germline CDR1 is DFQATT and CDR2 is SNEGSKA (reference sequence). J lost 8 bases, V lost 5 bases, and 11 bases had no gene match. The CDR3 has 14 residues. CDR3 nucleotides: TGCAGTGCTCCAAACAGGGGAACTGGAGAAAAACTGTTTTTT. Translated: CSAPNRGTGEKLFF.

The J gene is TRBJ2-5, the V gene TRBV13; 7 bases are a match to TRBD1. CDR3 length: 15 residues. The J segment lost 7 bases and the V segment lost 5 bases, leaving 13 bases of the junction unmatched. Germline CDR1 reads PRHDT; CDR2 reads FYEKMQ (reference sequence). CDR3 protein: CASSNWAGGAGTQYF. CDR3 nucleotides: TGTGCCAGCAGCAACTGGGCAGGGGGAGCTGGGACCCAGTACTTC.

The chain carries TRBV7-9 and TRBJ1-2; the match to TRBD1 covers 11 bases. The CDR3 covers 15 residues. Losses at the gene ends were 5 bases for V and 4 bases for J; bases not matched to a gene: 6. Per germline, CDR1 SEHNR and CDR2 FQNEAQ (reference sequence). The CDR3 nucleotides are TGTGCCAGCAGCCCCAGGACAGGGGGCGCCTATGGCTACACCTTC. Translating it yields CASSPRTGGAYGYTF.

The chain uses TRBV12-3 or TRBV12-4 and TRBJ1-5; D possibly corresponds to TRBD1 (5 bases). There are 17 residues in the CDR3. The V and J ends lost 5 bases and 0 bases respectively, with 17 bases between them. The CDR3 is CASSRRDYQYSNQPQHF. CDR3 sequence (DNA): TGTGCCAGCAGTCGCCGGGACTACCAATATAGCAATCAGCCCCAGCATTTT.

The chain combines TRBV6-1 with TRBJ2-2, with TRBD2 matching over 8 bases. CDR1 is MNHNS and CDR2 is SASEGT in the germline V gene. The CDR3 runs 16 residues. J was trimmed by 6 bases and V by 5 bases; bases with no gene match: 11. The CDR3 loop reads CASSIAGGSPPGELFF. The DNA of the CDR3 is TGTGCCAGCAGTATCGCGGGAGGCTCCCCTCCCGGGGAGCTGTTTTTT.

The chain couples TRBV18 to TRBJ2-1; 7 nucleotides align to TRBD1. Germline V gene lookup returns CDR1 KGHSH and CDR2 LQKENI. The trim removed 2 bases at V and 13 bases at J, leaving 8 bases unmatched. The CDR3 runs to 13 residues. In DNA, the CDR3 is TGTGCCAGCTCACCAAGTGGGGACAGTAGTCAGTTCTTC. Its translation: CASSPSGDSSQFF. The complete variable domain, with remaining parts taken from reference TRBV18 and TRBJ2-1, reads NAGVMQNPRHLVRRRGQEARLRCSPMKGHSHVYWYRQLPEEGLKFMVYLQKENIIDESGMPKERFSAEFPKEGPSILRIQQVVRGDSAAYFCASSPSGDSSQFFGPGTRLTVL.

As for this clonotype: The junction differs from germline at one of its ends, possibly a read error. V gene TRBV5-4 combines with J gene TRBJ1-1; D unresolved. Germline V gene data show CDR1 as SGHNT and CDR2 as YYREEE (reference sequence). This CDR3 spans 13 amino acids. DNA of the CDR3: TGTGCCATCAGCCCTGGACTCTACACTGAAGCTTTCTTT. Translating it yields CAISPGLYTEAFF.

The chain's CDR3 is CASSPAGGLWASSYEQYF. Here the CDR3 DNA reads TGTGCCAGCTCACCGGCGGGAGGGCTCTGGGCGAGCTCCTACGAGCAGTACTTC. This chain joins TRBV18 and TRBJ2-7; TRBD2 matches at 9 bases. V shed 3 bases, J shed 0 bases, and the junction held 12 bases outside the gene matches. CDR3 length: 18 residues. From germline, CDR1 is KGHSH and CDR2 LQKENI.

The chain combines TRBV15 with TRBJ2-5; 8 bases are shared with TRBD2. V gave up 0 bases and J gave up 1 base; unmatched junction bases: 7. The CDR3 extends over 17 amino acids. Germline V CDR1 and CDR2: LNHNV, YYDKDF (reference sequence). CDR3 bases: TGTGCCACCAGCAGAGAAAAGGCTAGCGGGCCCCAAGAGACCCAGTACTTC. Residues: CATSREKASGPQETQYF.

The chain uses TRBV29-1 and TRBJ1-2, with D possibly matching TRBD1 (6 bases). The V gene's germline CDR1 is SQVTM and CDR2 ANQGSEA. V shed 6 bases and J shed 8 bases, with 19 bases lying between them. The CDR3 length is 13 residues. CDR3 residues: CSVIGQLSRGYTF. The CDR3 DNA follows: TGCAGCGTCATAGGACAGTTGAGTAGGGGCTACACCTTC.

This clonotype appeared a few times. V usage is TRBV5-1 and J usage is TRBJ2-3, with D unresolved. The ends were cut back, 0 bases at V and 2 bases at J, with 13 bases in the middle. CDR1 SGHRS and CDR2 YFSETQ come from the germline V gene. The CDR3 runs 16 residues. The CDR3 loop reads CASSLGQAAPTDTQYF. CDR3 bases: TGCGCCAGCAGCTTGGGGCAGGCCGCCCCCACAGATACGCAGTATTTT.

The gene calls are TRBV9 and TRBJ2-7; 10 positions match TRBD1. The germline V gene has CDR1 SGDLS and CDR2 YYNGEE. This CDR3 is built from 15 residues. Trimming cost V 3 bases and J 5 bases; bases outside gene matches: 8. The CDR3 nucleotides are TGTGCCAGCAGCGCAAAGGACAGGGGGTTTCACGAGCAGTACTTC. Its protein product is CASSAKDRGFHEQYF. Based on the CDR3 plus reference TRBV9 and TRBJ2-7, the full variable domain is DSGVTQTPKHLITATGQRVTLRCSPRSGDLSVYWYQQSLDQGLQFLIQYYNGEERAKGNILERFSAQQFPDLHSELNLSSLELGDSALYFCASSAKDRGFHEQYFGPGTRLTVT.